This T cell receptor (beta chain) was sequenced in a study of T cell changes during pregnancy in multiple sclerosis. TCRdb's table, derived via immunoSEQ multiplex PCR, lists solely in-frame clones and lacks some. This sample has about 42,000 clones, with about nine tenths found just once. This CDR3 has 15 amino acids. The germline V and J ends were trimmed by 1 base and 6 bases, with 13 bases remaining between them. Germline-derived CDR1 and CDR2 are LNHDA and SQIVND (reference sequence). This receptor was obtained from a female donor with multiple sclerosis, enrolled in a pregnancy study. J is TRBJ1-5 and V is TRBV19, with D unclear. Here the sequenced sample was CD4+ T cells from peripheral blood mononuclear cells, taken in the second trimester of pregnancy. This CDR3 reads CASSIVSTMGQPQHF. The CDR3, as DNA: TGTGCCAGTAGTATAGTGTCGACTATGGGTCAGCCCCAGCATTTT.